This TCR beta chain is from a study of identical twins. From the 5' RACE reads, TCRdb called clonotypes with MiXCR, one entry per CDR3 protein. Of under 350,000 distinct CDR3 sequences detected, more than 8% appear once; the ten largest clones hold about 7.1%. CDR1 and CDR2 (germline): MNHEY, SVGEGT. This CDR3 is 15 amino acids long. The V gene lost 6 bases and the J gene lost 3 bases, with 18 bases spanning the gap. The same sample was also studied in work on yellow fever vaccine responses in identical twins.

This chain joins TRBV6-2 or TRBV6-3 and TRBJ2-7; TRBD2 is a possible D gene (6 bases). This TCR was sampled from a woman between 18 and 30 years old in good health. The sample comprised CD8+ T cells sorted from blood. CDR3 nucleotide sequence: TGTGCCAGCAGCGGGGTGAAGCGGGCAAACTACGAGCAGTACTTC. Protein sequence: CASSGVKRANYEQYF.